The clone carrying this T cell receptor (beta chain) was seen a handful of times. Its specificity is unknown. Via MiXCR, TCRdb re-called the reads, giving one row per CDR3 protein. This sample has over 200,000 distinct CDR3 sequences, with roughly an eighth found just once. This sample was included in a study of T cell repertoires in cytomegalovirus infection. Across the study: It can be stated that public TCR beta signatures indicated CMV infection as well as a matching HLA type. Whole-study results and caveats: The study identified carriers of CMV plus the relevant HLA from cumulative public TCR beta family frequency.

The CDR3 has 12 residues. The ends were cut back, 5 bases at V and 7 bases at J, with 9 bases in the middle. Germline-derived CDR1 and CDR2 are MNHEY and SVGEGT. The TCR comes from a human donor in good health (CMV status not recorded). Some clones in this sample may be carry-over from other donors' samples. Sequences were obtained from PBMCs. This chain uses TRBV6-2 or TRBV6-3 with TRBJ2-1; a weak D match, TRBD2 (6 bases). Here the CDR3 DNA reads TGTGCCAGCAGTGCAGGGAGGAATGAGCAGTTCTTC. Translation gives CASSAGRNEQFF.